The 25 T cell receptor beta chains below were found in one sample sequenced in a study of shared clonotypes between healthy human individuals. Clones were read by immunoSEQ multiplex PCR, and TCRdb kept only the in-frame ones, dropping some. The table records about 2.3 million clones, less than 95% of them present only once. Sequencing was performed on naive CD4+ T cells from PBMCs. The subset denotes: CD45RA+ positively selected. These receptors originate from a man aged 18 to 35 in good health. Some clones in this sample may be carry-over from other donors' samples.

V gene TRBV10-2 combines with J gene TRBJ1-1; no firm D call. This CDR3 is 13 amino acids long. Germline V gene lookup returns CDR1 WSHSY and CDR2 SAAADI. V was cut by 2 bases and J by 4 bases, with 8 bases left in between. DNA of the CDR3: TGCGCCAGCAGTGAGAAGGTCCCCACTGAAGCTTTCTTT. Amino acid sequence: CASSEKVPTEAFF.

In DNA form, the CDR3 reads TGCAGCGTTGAAATTGGTGTGCGGGGAGGGCCGAAAGGGAATGAGCAGTTCTTC. It specifies CSVEIGVRGGPKGNEQFF. The chain is built from TRBV29-1 and TRBJ2-1; 7 nucleotides agree with TRBD2. J gave up 7 bases and V 2 bases, and 20 bases lay outside the gene matches. Germline V CDR1 and CDR2: SQVTM, ANQGSEA. The CDR3 length is 18 residues.

Of note for this clone: This specimen includes other DNA sequences encoding the same CDR3. V and J are TRBV5-1 and TRBJ2-1, with TRBD1 identical over 10 bases. CDR1 and CDR2 from the germline V gene are SGHRS and YFSETQ. This CDR3 comprises 16 residues. The ends lost 2 bases at V and 5 bases at J; junction bases unmatched: 7. The CDR3 DNA is TGCGCCAGCAGCTTAAGACCGGGACAGGGGAACAATGAGCAGTTCTTC. Translating gives CASSLRPGQGNNEQFF.

V is TRBV27 and J is TRBJ2-1; 9 nucleotides line up with TRBD2. Germline assignment: CDR1 MNHEY and CDR2 SMNVEV (reference sequence). The J segment lost 7 bases and the V segment lost 5 bases, leaving 3 bases of the junction unmatched. The CDR3 contains 13 residues. The CDR3 loop is CASSILAGNEQFF. The CDR3 bases are TGTGCCAGCAGTATCCTAGCGGGGAATGAGCAGTTCTTC.

This clone was seen more than once but under ten times. Other nucleotide sequences in the sample specify the same CDR3. The CDR3 coding sequence is TGCAGTGCTAGGGCCAACACTGAAGCTTTCTTT. Its translation is CSARANTEAFF. The chain links TRBV20-1 to TRBJ1-1; D is unclear. CDR3 length equals 11 residues. Trimming pared 3 bases from V and 2 bases from J, leaving 4 bases between. The germline gives CDR1 DFQATT, CDR2 SNEGSKA (reference sequence).

In its sample, this clone was seen a few times. The sample contains more than one DNA sequence encoding this CDR3. V is TRBV5-4 and J is TRBJ2-3; D gene uncertain. The V end lost 0 bases, the J end lost 0 bases, and 2 bases lay between the germline ends. Germline CDR1 SGHNT, CDR2 YYREEE (reference sequence). This CDR3 has 13 amino acids. The CDR3 DNA sequence: TGTGCCAGCAGCTTGGACAGCACAGATACGCAGTATTTT. Its protein is CASSLDSTDTQYF.

The chain joins TRBV2 to TRBJ2-7, with 7 bases lining up with TRBD1. Looked up from germline, CDR1 is SNHLY and CDR2 is FYNNEI. The V and J ends lost 4 bases and 6 bases, in that order; junction bases with no gene match: 12. The CDR3 contains 15 residues. Written as DNA, the CDR3 is TGTGCCAGCAGTGTCGTTGCAGGGGGAGTAGGCGAGCAGTACTTC. It yields the protein CASSVVAGGVGEQYF.

The gene calls are TRBV28 and TRBJ2-5, with a weak D call TRBD1 (5 bases). The CDR3 has 13 residues. Per the germline V gene, CDR1 is MDHEN and CDR2 is SYDVKM. V was cut by 8 bases and J by 1 base, with 11 bases left in between. In nucleotides, the CDR3 is TGTGCCAGCGGGCAGGGCAGCCAAGAGACCCAGTACTTC. Translation: CASGQGSQETQYF.

This chain uses TRBV27 with TRBJ2-3; maybe TRBD1 (6 bases). Trimming left V 5 bases short and J 6 bases short, with 21 bases between. Germline V lookup: CDR1 MNHEY, CDR2 SMNVEV (reference sequence). The CDR3 runs 16 residues. CDR3 bases: TGTGCCAGCAGTCCGCACACTGACAGGTATCTGGATACGCAGTATTTT. This codes for CASSPHTDRYLDTQYF.

This sequence joins TRBV10-3 and TRBJ1-2; 7 bases agree with TRBD1. Germline loops: CDR1 ENHRY, CDR2 SYGVKD. The CDR3 extends over 15 amino acids. J gave up 5 bases and V 5 bases, and 11 bases lay outside the gene matches. The CDR3 loop is CAISFDRVGQYGYTF. CDR3 nucleotides: TGTGCCATCAGTTTTGACAGGGTTGGGCAGTATGGCTACACCTTC.

CDR3 sequence (DNA): TGTGCCAGCAGCCTAGGGAGCTGGGGCGAGCAGTACTTC. Protein: CASSLGSWGEQYF. The rearrangement joins TRBV7-3 to TRBJ2-7; D may be TRBD2 (5 bases). Germline assignment: CDR1 SGHTA and CDR2 FQGTGA. V was trimmed by 5 bases and J by 6 bases, leaving 14 bases between them. The CDR3 loop spans 13 amino acids. Looking up the rest from reference TRBV7-3 and TRBJ2-7 gives the full variable domain: GAGVSQTPSNKVTEKGKYVELRCDPISGHTALYWYRQSLGQGPEFLIYFQGTGAADDSGLPNDRFFAVRPEGSVSTLKIQRTERGDSAVYLCASSLGSWGEQYFGPGTRLTVT.

This chain connects TRBV2 to TRBJ2-6; D gene uncertain. Trimming shortened V by 5 bases and J by 0 bases, and 5 bases separated the two germline ends. This CDR3 comprises 14 residues. Germline V gene lookup returns CDR1 SNHLY and CDR2 FYNNEI. CDR3 residues: CASSLSSGANVLTF. CDR3 coding DNA: TGTGCCAGCAGTCTGAGCTCTGGGGCCAACGTCCTGACTTTC.

V is TRBV7-7 and J is TRBJ2-5, with D perhaps TRBD2 (5 bases). Trimming pared 1 base from V and 5 bases from J, leaving 14 bases between. Germline CDR1 and CDR2: SSHAT and FNYEAQ (reference sequence). The CDR3 totals 15 residues. This CDR3 is CASSLDARAGETQYF. For the CDR3, the DNA is TGTGCCAGCAGCTTAGATGCGAGGGCGGGTGAGACCCAGTACTTC.

The chain joins TRBV2 to TRBJ2-7, with 7 bases identical to TRBD2. Looked up from germline, CDR1 is SNHLY and CDR2 is FYNNEI. J gave up 1 base and V 7 bases, and 10 bases lay outside the gene matches. The CDR3 is 15 amino acids. This chain's CDR3 is CASTSAGRGSYEQYF. In nucleotides, the CDR3 is TGTGCCAGCACTTCGGCTGGGAGGGGATCCTACGAGCAGTACTTC.

This clone appeared a single time. The rearrangement joins TRBV7-8 to TRBJ2-4, with no clear D. The V end was cut by 4 bases, the J end by 6 bases, with 13 bases between. CDR3 length: 14 residues. Per the germline V gene, CDR1 is SGHVS and CDR2 is FQNEAQ. The CDR3 loop is CASSSYISVNIQYF. CDR3 nucleotide sequence: TGTGCCAGCAGCTCCTACATCAGCGTAAACATTCAGTACTTC.

This chain uses TRBV27 with TRBJ2-1, with unresolved D. Trimming stripped 2 bases from V and 6 bases from J, with 11 bases between. Germline values: CDR1 MNHEY, CDR2 SMNVEV (reference sequence). This CDR3 is built from 14 residues. The CDR3 protein is CASSLVRYSNEQFF. For the CDR3, the DNA is TGTGCCAGCAGTTTAGTACGTTACTCCAATGAGCAGTTCTTC.

J is TRBJ2-7 and V is TRBV28; maybe TRBD1 (6 bases). Germline V gene lookup returns CDR1 MDHEN and CDR2 SYDVKM. V was trimmed by 3 bases and J by 2 bases, leaving 11 bases between them. The CDR3 sequence is 14 residues long. DNA for the CDR3: TGTGCCAGCAGTTTGGGGACATTTACCTACGAGCAGTACTTC. It encodes CASSLGTFTYEQYF.

The chain carries TRBV2 and TRBJ2-1; possible D gene TRBD1, 6 bases. Looked up from germline, CDR1 is SNHLY and CDR2 is FYNNEI. This CDR3 has 16 amino acids. Trimming removed 4 bases from V and 0 bases from J, with 13 bases in between. DNA of the CDR3: TGTGCCAGCAGTGGACTACAGGGACCCTCCTACAATGAGCAGTTCTTC. Encoded protein: CASSGLQGPSYNEQFF.

V is TRBV19 and J is TRBJ1-1; no clear D. V was trimmed by 11 bases and J by 2 bases, leaving 24 bases between them. The CDR3 consists of 16 residues. Germline lookup yields CDR1 LNHDA and CDR2 SQIVND (reference sequence). The CDR3 nucleotides read TGTGCCTGCCAATCAGGTACACCTATGTTCAACACTGAAGCTTTCTTT. Encoded protein: CACQSGTPMFNTEAFF.

The V gene is TRBV9, the J gene TRBJ2-5; 13 nucleotides line up with TRBD2. The junction had 4 bases not matched to a gene; V was cut back by 3 bases and J by 5 bases. There are 15 residues in the CDR3. Germline V CDR1 and CDR2: SGDLS, YYNGEE. In nucleotides, the CDR3 is TGTGCCAGCAGCGACGGACTAGCGGGAGTGGAGACCCAGTACTTC. Amino acid sequence: CASSDGLAGVETQYF. Using reference TRBV9 and TRBJ2-5 for the parts outside the CDR3, the full variable domain is DSGVTQTPKHLITATGQRVTLRCSPRSGDLSVYWYQQSLDQGLQFLIQYYNGEERAKGNILERFSAQQFPDLHSELNLSSLELGDSALYFCASSDGLAGVETQYFGPGTRLLVL.

This clone came up once. The chain employs TRBV7-6 and TRBJ2-3; the match to TRBD2 covers 12 bases. Looked up from germline, CDR1 is SGHVS and CDR2 is FNYEAQ. There are 16 residues in the CDR3. With 5 bases clipped from V and 6 bases from J, the junction kept 9 bases outside the gene matches. The CDR3 DNA reads as TGTGCCAGCAGCCCACTTCCTAGCGGGAGGGCCGATACGCAGTATTTT. Its translation: CASSPLPSGRADTQYF.

J is TRBJ2-7 and V is TRBV5-1; D is ambiguous. The ends were cut back, 2 bases at V and 3 bases at J, with 12 bases in the middle. This CDR3 has 14 residues. Germline CDR1 is SGHRS and CDR2 is YFSETQ. The CDR3 here is CASSLGGDYYEQYF. The CDR3 DNA follows: TGCGCCAGCAGCTTAGGTGGGGATTACTACGAGCAGTACTTC.

The rearrangement uses TRBV19 and TRBJ2-7; no clear D. Germline values: CDR1 LNHDA, CDR2 SQIVND (reference sequence). Trimming left V 6 bases short and J 2 bases short, with 14 bases between. This CDR3 region has 14 residues. The CDR3, as DNA: TGTGCCAGTAGAAACGCCGGGCCGGCCTACGAGCAGTACTTC. It translates to CASRNAGPAYEQYF.

This clone was observed a single time. This chain links TRBV14 with TRBJ2-1, with D perhaps matching TRBD1 or TRBD2 (5 bases each). This CDR3 region has 14 residues. CDR1 and CDR2 (germline): SGHDN, FVKESK. V lost 1 base to trimming and J lost 7 bases, with 11 bases between them. CDR3 sequence: CASSQGGARNEQFF. CDR3 DNA: TGTGCCAGCAGCCAAGGAGGGGCGCGGAATGAGCAGTTCTTC.

The genes are TRBV7-3 and TRBJ1-1; 7 nucleotides align to TRBD1. Unmatched junction bases numbered 5, after V lost 0 bases and J lost 4 bases. Germline CDR1 SGHTA, CDR2 FQGTGA. The CDR3 consists of 15 residues. Written as DNA, the CDR3 is TGTGCCAGCAGCTTAACGGGAAGGGGGCTCACTGAAGCTTTCTTT. Translation: CASSLTGRGLTEAFF. The entire variable domain, with the rest obtained from reference TRBV7-3 and TRBJ1-1, is as follows: GAGVSQTPSNKVTEKGKYVELRCDPISGHTALYWYRQSLGQGPEFLIYFQGTGAADDSGLPNDRFFAVRPEGSVSTLKIQRTERGDSAVYLCASSLTGRGLTEAFFGQGTRLTVV.